This TCR beta chain comes out of a study of persistence of HIV-infected CD4 T cells. As for this clone: Its antigen is not known.

The CDR3 length is 13 residues. Trimming stripped 4 bases from V and 5 bases from J, with 12 bases between. The germline V gene has CDR1 SNHLY and CDR2 FYNNEI. The immunoSEQ assay was version 4, run in survey mode. Each sample used up to about 1 ug genomic DNA diluted to around 10 ng/uL. Libraries were prepared by immunoSEQ multiplex PCR; TCRdb keeps only in-frame clonotypes and omits some of them. The sample has over 35,000 clones, roughly 90% seen once; the top ten hold roughly 1.8%. Overall study results and limits: CMV- and Gag-responding cells had lower TCRbeta richness than CD3/CD28-responding cells.

Cells were stimulated nonspecifically with anti-CD3/anti-CD28 magnetic beads. Responding CD4+ T cells were sorted by upregulation of both CD40 ligand and CD69. Donors had undetectable plasma HIV-1 RNA, under 50 copies/mL, for 4+ years. PBMCs were depleted of CD8+ T cells before stimulation. The chain couples TRBV2 to TRBJ2-7; no clear D gene. The source is an adult man with HIV who was CMV-seropositive. The sequences come from CD4+ T cells sorted from PBMCs after approximately 18-hour stimulation, collected from a patient who received antiretroviral therapy. CDR3 residues: CASSVDRPNEQYF. The CDR3 DNA follows: TGTGCCAGCAGTGTGGACCGTCCCAACGAGCAGTACTTC.